This TCR beta chain was documented in a study of CD8+ T cells in alopecia areata. Study findings and constraints: Sequences from scalp samples also cover resident alphabeta T cells of normal skin.

The treatment was: oral pan-JAK inhibitor, 5-10 mg twice daily. Extracted RNA was reverse transcribed into cDNA, the sequencing template. Measured with immunoSEQ multiplex PCR; TCRdb has only the in-frame clones, and not every one. The table has tens of thousands of clones, over 70% seen once; the top ten hold around a sixth. CDR3 length equals 14 residues. V was trimmed by 4 bases and J by 8 bases, leaving 18 bases between them. Germline V CDR1 and CDR2: SGHRS, YFSETQ. In regard to this clone: What it recognizes is unknown.

The TCR sequence derives from a human donor with alopecia areata. The sequencing here drew on CD8+ T cells sorted from blood, taken at approximately week 44, from a patient treated with tofacitinib. This chain links TRBV5-1 with TRBJ1-2; D is uncertain. Here the CDR3 reads CASSPVSGERGYTF. In nucleotides, the CDR3 is TGCGCCAGCAGCCCCGTGTCCGGGGAGAGGGGCTACACCTTC.